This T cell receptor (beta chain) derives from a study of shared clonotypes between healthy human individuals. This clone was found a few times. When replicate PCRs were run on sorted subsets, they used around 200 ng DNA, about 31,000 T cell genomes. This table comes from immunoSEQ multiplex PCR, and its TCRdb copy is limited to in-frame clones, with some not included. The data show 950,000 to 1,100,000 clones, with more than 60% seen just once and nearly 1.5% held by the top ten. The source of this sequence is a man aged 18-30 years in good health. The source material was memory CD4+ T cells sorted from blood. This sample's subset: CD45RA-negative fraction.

Written as DNA, the CDR3 is TGTGCCAGCAGTCGCGGGGATGGCACAGATACGCAGTATTTT. Translating gives CASSRGDGTDTQYF. The rearrangement links TRBV28 to TRBJ2-3; a weak D match, TRBD2 (6 bases). Trimming stripped 5 bases from V and 1 base from J, with 10 bases between. The CDR3 has 14 amino acids. CDR1 and CDR2 (germline): MDHEN, SYDVKM.